A single sample is the source of the 5 T cell receptor beta chains below, sequenced in a study of T cell responses to AZD1222 COVID-19 vaccine (dated by TCRdb to the early 2020s). The protocol used for the library was the immunoSEQ multiplex PCR assay. The clones in this table, taken by TCRdb from immuneACCESS, are in-frame only. Not every clone is retained; where verified, under half of the shortfall comes from an unresolved V gene, and the cause of the rest is unknown. In this sample the table shows some 130,000 clones, approximately 90% of which occur a single time. 1.9% of the sample is taken by the ten largest. The sample's time point label, in plain terms: baseline before first vaccination. The sample in question was peripheral blood, obtained on day 0 of AZD1222 vaccination. The source of these receptors is an adult in good health.

J is TRBJ2-3 and V is TRBV12-3 or TRBV12-4, with a possible D match to TRBD2 (6 bases). The CDR3 has 12 residues. Trimming shortened V by 5 bases and J by 6 bases, and 9 bases separated the two germline ends. The CDR3 region is CASSPRGDTQYF. CDR3 in DNA: TGTGCCAGCAGTCCCCGGGGGGATACGCAGTATTTT.

This sequence joins TRBV10-2 and TRBJ1-4, with D unclear. Germline lookup yields CDR1 WSHSY and CDR2 SAAADI. The V end lost 8 bases, the J end lost 4 bases, and 14 bases lay between the germline ends. The CDR3 loop spans 14 amino acids. As DNA, the CDR3 is TGCGCCAGCCGATCCGGGGAGGTTAATGAAAAACTGTTTTTT. Residues: CASRSGEVNEKLFF.

This chain links TRBV19 with TRBJ1-2; no definite D call. CDR3 length: 13 amino acids. The V and J ends lost 7 bases and 2 bases respectively, with 11 bases between them. Germline V gene lookup returns CDR1 LNHDA and CDR2 SQIVND (reference sequence). Written as DNA, the CDR3 is TGTGCCAGTACCCCATCTGTGAACTATGGCTACACCTTC. Translation gives CASTPSVNYGYTF. The variable domain in full, with the rest retrieved from reference TRBV19 and TRBJ1-2, is DGGITQSPKYLFRKEGQNVTLSCEQNLNHDAMYWYRQDPGQGLRLIYYSQIVNDFQKGDIAEGYSVSREKKESFPLTVTSAQKNPTAFYLCASTPSVNYGYTFGSGTRLTVV.

In this sample, this clone turned up a few times. This sequence joins TRBV6-2 or TRBV6-3 and TRBJ1-6; D remains unclear. Trimming stripped 6 bases from V and 1 base from J, with 7 bases between. This CDR3 is 14 amino acids long. CDR1 is MNHEY, CDR2 SVGEGT, per germline. The CDR3: CASSTGSYNSPLHF. For the CDR3, the DNA is TGTGCCAGCAGCACCGGGTCCTATAATTCACCCCTCCACTTT.

This clone was picked up one time. V and J are TRBV4-1 and TRBJ1-1; D might be TRBD1 (5 bases). Looked up from germline, CDR1 is MGHRA and CDR2 is YSYEKL. V lost 2 bases and J lost 6, with 13 bases in between. CDR3 length: 14 residues. This CDR3 is CASSQLGRGPEAFF. In nucleotides, the CDR3 is TGCGCCAGCAGCCAACTGGGCCGGGGCCCTGAAGCTTTCTTT.